This T cell receptor beta chain was profiled in a study of T cell repertoires in cytomegalovirus infection. This clonotype was observed at least ten times. This CDR3 region has 14 residues. The V gene end was trimmed by 2 bases and the J gene end by 5 bases; junction bases not matched to a gene: 4. The germline CDR1 and CDR2 sequences are WNHNN and SYGVQD (reference sequence). One entry per CDR3 protein results from TCRdb running MiXCR on the reads. This sample yields about 140,000 distinct CDR3 sequences, of which about 6% are seen a single time; roughly 18% belongs to the top ten. This sequence originates from a human donor in good health (CMV status not recorded). Some clones in this sample may be carry-over from other donors' samples. Sequences were obtained from PBMCs. The chain links TRBV10-1 to TRBJ2-7, with TRBD2 identical over 9 bases. CDR3 sequence (DNA): TGCGCCAGCAGTGAGGGACTAGCGATCAACGAGCAGTACTTC. Residues: CASSEGLAINEQYF.